This T cell receptor (beta chain) is drawn from a study of T cell responses to AZD1222 COVID-19 vaccine. Sequencing was performed with immunoSEQ multiplex PCR; in TCRdb, only in-frame clones are kept and a portion is missing. The data show 90,000 to 95,000 clones, over 75% seen once. This clone showed up just once. The antigen is undetermined. Trimming took 4 bases from V and 2 from J; bases not matched to a gene: 6. This CDR3 has 16 amino acids. CDR1 LGHDT and CDR2 YNNKEL come from the germline V gene (reference sequence). Study-level points and caveats: A mostly white British donor set with more females was recruited, and clonal diversity was possibly underestimated. Spike-specific TCR depth and breadth grew after two AZD1222 doses. Baseline seropositives among AZD1222 recipients totaled only five to seven.

The chain employs TRBV3-1 (or the pseudogene TRBV3-2) and TRBJ1-5; 9 nucleotides align to TRBD1. The source was peripheral blood, collected on day 0 of AZD1222 vaccination. This clonotype originated in an adult in good health. This CDR3 reads CASSRPTGGGNQPQHF. For the CDR3, the DNA is TGTGCCAGCAGCCGCCCGACAGGGGGGGGCAATCAGCCCCAGCATTTT.